The clone carrying this T cell receptor beta chain was seen a few times. What it binds is unknown. These data come from a study of identical twins. Study-level findings and limits: For out-of-frame alpha sequences shared by twins, low generation probability was in excess.

MiXCR was run by TCRdb on the 5' RACE reads, yielding one entry per CDR3 protein. Of about 790,000 distinct CDR3 sequences in the sample, approximately 18% were seen once. The CDR3 contains 12 residues. Trimming cost V 2 bases and J 5 bases, with 7 bases left between them. The germline CDR1 and CDR2 sequences are SGHTA and FQGNSA. Another study also made use of these data, one on T cells expressing NK-cell markers.

The sequence derives from a woman aged 18-30 years in good health. This chain joins TRBV7-2 and TRBJ2-7; D remains ambiguous. What was sequenced was PBMCs. This chain's CDR3 is CASSLSLHEQYF. DNA for the CDR3: TGTGCCAGCAGCTTATCGCTCCACGAGCAGTACTTC.